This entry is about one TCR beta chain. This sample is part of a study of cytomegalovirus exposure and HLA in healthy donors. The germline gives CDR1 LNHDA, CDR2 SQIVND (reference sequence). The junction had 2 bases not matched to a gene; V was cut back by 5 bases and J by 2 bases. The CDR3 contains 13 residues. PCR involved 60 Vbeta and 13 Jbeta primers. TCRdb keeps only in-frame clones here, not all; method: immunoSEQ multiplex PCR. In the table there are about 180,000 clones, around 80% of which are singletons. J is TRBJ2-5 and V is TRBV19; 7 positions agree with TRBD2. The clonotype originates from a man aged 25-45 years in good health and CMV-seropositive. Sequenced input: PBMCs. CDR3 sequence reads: CASSRDYQETQYF. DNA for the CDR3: TGTGCCAGTAGTCGGGACTATCAAGAGACCCAGTACTTC.